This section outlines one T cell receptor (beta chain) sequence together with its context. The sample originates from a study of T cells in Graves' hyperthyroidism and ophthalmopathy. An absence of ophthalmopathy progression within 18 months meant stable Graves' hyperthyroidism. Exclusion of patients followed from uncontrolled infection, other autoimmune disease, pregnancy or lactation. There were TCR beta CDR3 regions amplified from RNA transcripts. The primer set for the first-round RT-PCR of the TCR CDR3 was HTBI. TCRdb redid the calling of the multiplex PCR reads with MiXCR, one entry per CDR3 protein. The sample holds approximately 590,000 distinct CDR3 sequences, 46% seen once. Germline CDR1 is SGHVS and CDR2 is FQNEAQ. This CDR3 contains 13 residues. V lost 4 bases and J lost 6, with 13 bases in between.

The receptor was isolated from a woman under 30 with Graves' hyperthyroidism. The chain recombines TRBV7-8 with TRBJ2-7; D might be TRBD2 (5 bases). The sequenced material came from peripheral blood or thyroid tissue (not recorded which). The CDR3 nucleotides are TGTGCCAGCAGCTCGGGGAAGGCGAGCGAGCAGTACTTC. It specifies CASSSGKASEQYF.